Described below is a single T cell receptor beta chain sequence and its context. The sample belongs to a study of blood T cell repertoires in COVID-19. Looking at the study overall: The samples span acute and convalescent COVID-19 from the United States, Italy and Spain.

Sequenced by immunoSEQ multiplex PCR; TCRdb stores in-frame clones only, minus some. This table has around 250,000 clones, around 81% appearing once. The length of the CDR3 is 14 residues. Germline assignment: CDR1 MNHNY and CDR2 SVGAGI (reference sequence). Trimming shortened V by 11 bases and J by 0 bases, and 13 bases separated the two germline ends. What was sequenced was PBMCs or T cells enriched from blood (not recorded which). V is TRBV6-6 and J is TRBJ2-2; the D gene is possibly TRBD1 (5 bases). This receptor was identified in a man over 45 who had recovered from COVID-19. The CDR3 protein is CAARQMANTGELFF. The CDR3 DNA is TGTGCCGCCAGACAGATGGCGAACACCGGGGAGCTGTTTTTT.